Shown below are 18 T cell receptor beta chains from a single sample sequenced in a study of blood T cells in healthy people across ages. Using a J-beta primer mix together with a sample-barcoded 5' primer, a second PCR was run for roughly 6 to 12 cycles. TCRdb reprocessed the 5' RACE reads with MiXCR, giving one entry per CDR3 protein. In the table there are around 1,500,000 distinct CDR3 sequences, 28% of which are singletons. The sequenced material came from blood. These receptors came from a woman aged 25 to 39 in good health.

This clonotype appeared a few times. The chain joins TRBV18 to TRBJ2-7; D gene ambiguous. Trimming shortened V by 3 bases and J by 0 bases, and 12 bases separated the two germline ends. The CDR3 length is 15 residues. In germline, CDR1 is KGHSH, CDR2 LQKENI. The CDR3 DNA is TGTGCCAGCTCACCCGGAGCCCTCAGCTCCTACGAGCAGTACTTC. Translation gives CASSPGALSSYEQYF.

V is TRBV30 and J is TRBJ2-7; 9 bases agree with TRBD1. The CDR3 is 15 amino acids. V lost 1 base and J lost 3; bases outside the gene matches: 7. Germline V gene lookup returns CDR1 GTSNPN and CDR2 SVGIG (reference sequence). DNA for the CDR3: TGTGCCTGGAGTGACCCAGGGACAGGGAACTACGAGCAGTACTTC. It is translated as CAWSDPGTGNYEQYF.

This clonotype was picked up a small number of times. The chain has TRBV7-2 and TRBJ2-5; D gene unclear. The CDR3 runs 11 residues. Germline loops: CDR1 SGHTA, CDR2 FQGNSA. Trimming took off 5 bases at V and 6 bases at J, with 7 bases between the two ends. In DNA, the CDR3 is TGTGCCAGCAGCACCAAGAAGACCCAGTACTTC. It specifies CASSTKKTQYF.

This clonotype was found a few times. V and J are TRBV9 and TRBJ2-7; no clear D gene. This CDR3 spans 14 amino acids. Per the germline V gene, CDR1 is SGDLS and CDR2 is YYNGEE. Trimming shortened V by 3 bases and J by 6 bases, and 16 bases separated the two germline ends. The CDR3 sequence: CASSAGKGLGEQYF. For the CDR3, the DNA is TGTGCCAGCAGCGCAGGAAAAGGTTTGGGCGAGCAGTACTTC.

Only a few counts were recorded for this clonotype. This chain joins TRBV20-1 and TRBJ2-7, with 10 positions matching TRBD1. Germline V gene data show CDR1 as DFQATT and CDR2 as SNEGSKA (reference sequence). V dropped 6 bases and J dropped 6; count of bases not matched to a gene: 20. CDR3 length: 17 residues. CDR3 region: CSAINEAGTGAFSEQYF. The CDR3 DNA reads TGCAGTGCCATTAACGAGGCCGGGACAGGGGCCTTCTCCGAGCAGTACTTC.

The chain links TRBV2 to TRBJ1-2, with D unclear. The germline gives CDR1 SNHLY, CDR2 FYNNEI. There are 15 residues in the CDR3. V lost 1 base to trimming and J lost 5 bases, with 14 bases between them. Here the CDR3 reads CASSEGPLESYGYTF. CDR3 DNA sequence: TGTGCCAGCAGTGAAGGGCCGTTGGAGAGTTATGGCTACACCTTC.

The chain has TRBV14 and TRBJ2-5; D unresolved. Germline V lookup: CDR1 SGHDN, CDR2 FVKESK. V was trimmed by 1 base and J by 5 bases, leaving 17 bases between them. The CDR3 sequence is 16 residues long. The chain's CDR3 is CASSQASRRRRETQYF. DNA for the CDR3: TGTGCCAGCAGCCAAGCGTCTAGGCGAAGACGGGAGACCCAGTACTTC.

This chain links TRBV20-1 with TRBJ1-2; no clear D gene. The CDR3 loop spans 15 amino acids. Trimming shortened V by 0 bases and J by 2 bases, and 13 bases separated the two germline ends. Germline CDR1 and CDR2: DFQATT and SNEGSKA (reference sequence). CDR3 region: CSARDGSVANYGYTF. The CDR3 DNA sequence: TGCAGTGCTAGAGACGGTTCAGTCGCGAACTATGGCTACACCTTC.

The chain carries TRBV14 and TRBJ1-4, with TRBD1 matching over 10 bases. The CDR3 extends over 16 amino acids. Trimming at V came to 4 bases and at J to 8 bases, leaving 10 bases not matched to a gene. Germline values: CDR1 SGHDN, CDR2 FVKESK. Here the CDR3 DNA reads TGTGCCAGCAGCCCTCGGGACAGGGGTATGGGAGAAAAACTGTTTTTT. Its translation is CASSPRDRGMGEKLFF.

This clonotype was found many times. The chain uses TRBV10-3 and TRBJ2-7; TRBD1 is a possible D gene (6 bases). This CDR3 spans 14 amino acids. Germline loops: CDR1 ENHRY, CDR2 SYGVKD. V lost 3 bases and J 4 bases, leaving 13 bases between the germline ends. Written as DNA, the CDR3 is TGTGCCATCAGTGAATCGGGACATCTATACGAGCAGTACTTC. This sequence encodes CAISESGHLYEQYF.

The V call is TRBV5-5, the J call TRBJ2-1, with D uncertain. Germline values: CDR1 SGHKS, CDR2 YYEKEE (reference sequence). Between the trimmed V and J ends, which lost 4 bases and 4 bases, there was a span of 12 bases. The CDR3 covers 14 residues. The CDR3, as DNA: TGTGCCAGCAGCCCCGCAGCCCAATACAATGAGCAGTTCTTC. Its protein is CASSPAAQYNEQFF.

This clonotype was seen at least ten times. CDR3 sequence reads: CASSPGQYTEAFF. The CDR3 DNA reads TGTGCCAGCAGCCCCGGACAGTACACTGAAGCTTTCTTT. The chain uses TRBV6-1 and TRBJ1-1; tentatively, D is TRBD1 (6 bases). This CDR3 is built from 13 residues. CDR1 is MNHNS and CDR2 is SASEGT in the germline V gene. Trimming stripped 6 bases from V and 3 bases from J, with 11 bases between.

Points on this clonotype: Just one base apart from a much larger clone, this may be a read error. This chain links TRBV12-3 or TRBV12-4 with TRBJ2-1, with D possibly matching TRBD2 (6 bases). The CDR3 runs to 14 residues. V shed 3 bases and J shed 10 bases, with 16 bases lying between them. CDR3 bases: TGTGCCAGCAGTTTCGGGAGAGACTCTTACGAGCAGTTCTTC. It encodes CASSFGRDSYEQFF.

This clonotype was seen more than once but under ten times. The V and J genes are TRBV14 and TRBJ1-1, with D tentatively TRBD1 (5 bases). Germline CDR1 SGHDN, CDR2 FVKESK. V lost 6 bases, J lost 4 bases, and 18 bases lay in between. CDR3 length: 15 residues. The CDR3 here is CASSRQRSGSTEAFF. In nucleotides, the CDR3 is TGTGCCAGCAGTCGTCAGAGGTCAGGGAGCACTGAAGCTTTCTTT.

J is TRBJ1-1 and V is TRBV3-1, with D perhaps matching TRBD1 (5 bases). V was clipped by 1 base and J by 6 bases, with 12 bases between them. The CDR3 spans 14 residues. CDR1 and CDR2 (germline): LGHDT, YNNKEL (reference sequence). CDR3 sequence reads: CASSQVRGMAEAFF. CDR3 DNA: TGTGCCAGCAGCCAAGTTCGGGGGATGGCTGAAGCTTTCTTT.

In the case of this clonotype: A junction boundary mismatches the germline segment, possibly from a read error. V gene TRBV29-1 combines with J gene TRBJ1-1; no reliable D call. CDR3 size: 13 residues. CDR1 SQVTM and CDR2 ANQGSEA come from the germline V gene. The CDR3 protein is CSVEAISSTETFF. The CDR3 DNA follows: TGCAGCGTTGAAGCTATAAGCTCCACTGAAACTTTCTTT.

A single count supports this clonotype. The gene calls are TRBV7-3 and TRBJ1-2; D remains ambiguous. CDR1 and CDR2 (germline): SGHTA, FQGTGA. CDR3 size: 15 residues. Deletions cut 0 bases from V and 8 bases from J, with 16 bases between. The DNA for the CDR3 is TGTGCCAGCAGCTTAACTGGTTTAGGCTTGAGCGGCTACACCTTC. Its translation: CASSLTGLGLSGYTF.

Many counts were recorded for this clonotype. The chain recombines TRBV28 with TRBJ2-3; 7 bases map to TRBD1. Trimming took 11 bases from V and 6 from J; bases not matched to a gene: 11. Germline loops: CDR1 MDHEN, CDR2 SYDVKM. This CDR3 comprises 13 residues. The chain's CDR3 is CAFSDRVGDTQYF. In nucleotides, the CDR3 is TGTGCCTTTTCTGACAGGGTGGGGGATACGCAGTATTTT.